One T cell receptor beta chain is described in this entry. As handled by the study authors: Estimation of nucleated cell counts was performed using reference gene primer amplification. Sequencing used immunoSEQ multiplex PCR; TCRdb keeps in-frame clones, though not all of them. Clone size and V and J calls were adopted from that table, with D and trimming inferred from the DNA. The profile shows 150,000 to 200,000 clones, around 86% of them singletons. This sample is part of a study of blood T cell repertoires in COVID-19. Study context: From T cells, B-cell-depleted T cells, or PBMCs came the material, which was cDNA or gDNA.

Per the germline V gene, CDR1 is MNHEY and CDR2 is SMNVEV (reference sequence). The CDR3 runs 14 residues. The V and J ends lost 7 bases and 3 bases, in that order; junction bases with no gene match: 7. This sequence originates from a man aged 50-60 years with active or convalescent COVID-19. The chain is built from TRBV27 and TRBJ2-7, with TRBD1 matching over 9 bases. Sequencing was performed on peripheral blood. DNA for the CDR3: TGTGCCAGCAAACGTGCGGGACAGGGCTACGAGCAGTACTTC. Amino acid sequence: CASKRAGQGYEQYF.